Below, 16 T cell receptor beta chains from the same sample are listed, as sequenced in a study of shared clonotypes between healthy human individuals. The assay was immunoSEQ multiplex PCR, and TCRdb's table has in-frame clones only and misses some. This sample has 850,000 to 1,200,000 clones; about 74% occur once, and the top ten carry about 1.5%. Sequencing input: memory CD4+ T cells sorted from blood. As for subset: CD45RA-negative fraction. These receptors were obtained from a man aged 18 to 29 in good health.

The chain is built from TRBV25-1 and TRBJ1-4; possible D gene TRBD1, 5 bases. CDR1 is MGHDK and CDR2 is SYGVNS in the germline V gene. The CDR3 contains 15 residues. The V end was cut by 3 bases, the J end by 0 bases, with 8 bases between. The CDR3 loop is CASSDRGTTNEKLFF. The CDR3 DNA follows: TGTGCCAGCAGTGATAGGGGCACAACTAATGAAAAACTGTTTTTT.

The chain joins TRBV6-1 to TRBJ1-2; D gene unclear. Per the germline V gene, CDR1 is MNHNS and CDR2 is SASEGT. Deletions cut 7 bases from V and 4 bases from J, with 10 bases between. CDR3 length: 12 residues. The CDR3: CASTLQTYGYTF. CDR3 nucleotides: TGTGCCAGCACCTTACAGACCTATGGCTACACCTTC.

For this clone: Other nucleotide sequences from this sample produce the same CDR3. The CDR3 sequence: CASSLAPGSTDTQYF. The CDR3 nucleotides read TGCGCCAGCAGCTTGGCTCCAGGGTCCACAGATACGCAGTATTTT. The chain joins TRBV5-1 to TRBJ2-3, with D possibly matching TRBD1 (5 bases). The V gene's germline CDR1 is SGHRS and CDR2 YFSETQ. CDR3 length: 15 residues. V shed 0 bases and J shed 2 bases, with 10 bases lying between them.

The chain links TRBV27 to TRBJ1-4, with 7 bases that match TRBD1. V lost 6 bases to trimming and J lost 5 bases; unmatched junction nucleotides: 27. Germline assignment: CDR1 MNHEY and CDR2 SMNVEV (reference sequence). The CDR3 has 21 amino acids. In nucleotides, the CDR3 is TGTGCCAGCAGACCACGGGCCCCGCGCGGTAAGGGGGCGACAGCGAATGAAAAACTGTTTTTT. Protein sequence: CASRPRAPRGKGATANEKLFF.

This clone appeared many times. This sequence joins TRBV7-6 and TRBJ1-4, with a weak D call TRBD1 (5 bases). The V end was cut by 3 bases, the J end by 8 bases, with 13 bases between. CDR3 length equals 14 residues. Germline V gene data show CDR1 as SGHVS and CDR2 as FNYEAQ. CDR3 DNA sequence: TGTGCCAGCAGCTTGGAGGGACTCCGGGAAAAACTGTTTTTT. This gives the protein CASSLEGLREKLFF.

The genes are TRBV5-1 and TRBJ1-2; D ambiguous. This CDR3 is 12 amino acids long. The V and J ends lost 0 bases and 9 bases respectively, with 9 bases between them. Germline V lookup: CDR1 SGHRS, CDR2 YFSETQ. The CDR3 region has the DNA TGCGCCAGCAGCTTGGGCGACGGTTGCTACACCTTC. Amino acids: CASSLGDGCYTF. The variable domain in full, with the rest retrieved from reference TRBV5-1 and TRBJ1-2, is KAGVTQTPRYLIKTRGQQVTLSCSPISGHRSVSWYQQTPGQGLQFLFEYFSETQRNKGNFPGRFSGRQFSNSRSEMNVSTLELGDSALYLCASSLGDGCYTFGSGTRLTVV.

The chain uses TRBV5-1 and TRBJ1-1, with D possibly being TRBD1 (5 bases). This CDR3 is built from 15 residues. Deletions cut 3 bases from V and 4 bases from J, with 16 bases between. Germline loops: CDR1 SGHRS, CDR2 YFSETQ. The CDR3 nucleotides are TGCGCCAGCAGCTGGAGCGGGGGGATAGGCACTGAAGCTTTCTTT. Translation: CASSWSGGIGTEAFF.

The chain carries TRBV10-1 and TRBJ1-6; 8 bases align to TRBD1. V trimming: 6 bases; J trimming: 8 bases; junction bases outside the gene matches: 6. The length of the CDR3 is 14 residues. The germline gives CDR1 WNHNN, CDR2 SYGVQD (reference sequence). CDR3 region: CASSTDREDSPLHF. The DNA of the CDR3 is TGCGCCAGCAGCACGGACAGGGAGGATTCACCCCTCCACTTT.

CDR3 DNA: TGCGCCAGCAGCCCAGACTCGGGGAGGAACACTGAAGCTTTCTTT. Its protein is CASSPDSGRNTEAFF. V usage is TRBV5-1 and J usage is TRBJ1-1, with D hard to call. The CDR3 consists of 15 residues. CDR1 and CDR2 (germline): SGHRS, YFSETQ. Trimming took off 4 bases at V and 1 base at J, with 14 bases between the two ends. Complete variable domain (other parts from reference TRBV5-1 and TRBJ1-1): KAGVTQTPRYLIKTRGQQVTLSCSPISGHRSVSWYQQTPGQGLQFLFEYFSETQRNKGNFPGRFSGRQFSNSRSEMNVSTLELGDSALYLCASSPDSGRNTEAFFGQGTRLTVV.

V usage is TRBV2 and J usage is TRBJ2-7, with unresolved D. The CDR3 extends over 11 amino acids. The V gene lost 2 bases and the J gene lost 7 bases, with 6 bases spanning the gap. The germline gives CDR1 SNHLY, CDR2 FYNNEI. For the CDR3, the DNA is TGTGCCAGCAGTGAATGGCAGGAGCAGTACTTC. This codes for CASSEWQEQYF. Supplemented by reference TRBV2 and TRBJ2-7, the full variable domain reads EPEVTQTPSHQVTQMGQEVILRCVPISNHLYFYWYRQILGQKVEFLVSFYNNEISEKSEIFDDQFSVERPDGSNFTLKIRSTKLEDSAMYFCASSEWQEQYFGPGTRLTVT.

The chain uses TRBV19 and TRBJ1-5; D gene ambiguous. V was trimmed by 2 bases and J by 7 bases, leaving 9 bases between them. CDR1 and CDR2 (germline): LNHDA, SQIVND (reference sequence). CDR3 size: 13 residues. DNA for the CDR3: TGTGCCAGTAGTATACGGACCGGACAGCCCCAGCATTTT. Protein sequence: CASSIRTGQPQHF.

CDR3 residues: CASSMGVQPQHF. The CDR3 nucleotides read TGTGCCAGTAGTATGGGAGTCCAGCCCCAGCATTTT. This chain uses TRBV19 with TRBJ1-5, with unresolved D. The germline V gene encodes CDR1 LNHDA and CDR2 SQIVND (reference sequence). The CDR3 is 12 residues long. Trimming shortened V by 3 bases and J by 7 bases, and 7 bases separated the two germline ends. Together with reference TRBV19 and TRBJ1-5, the CDR3 gives the full variable domain: DGGITQSPKYLFRKEGQNVTLSCEQNLNHDAMYWYRQDPGQGLRLIYYSQIVNDFQKGDIAEGYSVSREKKESFPLTVTSAQKNPTAFYLCASSMGVQPQHFGDGTRLSIL.

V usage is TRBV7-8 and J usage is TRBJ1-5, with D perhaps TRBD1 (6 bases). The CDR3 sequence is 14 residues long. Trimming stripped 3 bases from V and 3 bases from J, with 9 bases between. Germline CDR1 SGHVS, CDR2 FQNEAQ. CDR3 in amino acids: CASSFGQPNQPQHF. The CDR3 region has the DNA TGTGCCAGCAGCTTCGGACAGCCCAATCAGCCCCAGCATTTT.

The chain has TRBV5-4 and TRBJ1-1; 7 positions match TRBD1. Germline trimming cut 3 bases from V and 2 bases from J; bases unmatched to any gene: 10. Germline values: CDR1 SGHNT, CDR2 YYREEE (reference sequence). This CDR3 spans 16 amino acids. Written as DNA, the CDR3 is TGTGCCAGCAGCTACGACAGGGTAGTGAGAAACACTGAAGCTTTCTTT. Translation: CASSYDRVVRNTEAFF.

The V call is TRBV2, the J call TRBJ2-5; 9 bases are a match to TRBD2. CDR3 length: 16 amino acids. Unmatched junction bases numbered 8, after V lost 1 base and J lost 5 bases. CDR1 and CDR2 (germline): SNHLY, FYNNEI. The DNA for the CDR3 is TGTGCCAGCAGTGAAGGTTGGCGGGAGGGCCTGGAGACCCAGTACTTC. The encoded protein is CASSEGWREGLETQYF.

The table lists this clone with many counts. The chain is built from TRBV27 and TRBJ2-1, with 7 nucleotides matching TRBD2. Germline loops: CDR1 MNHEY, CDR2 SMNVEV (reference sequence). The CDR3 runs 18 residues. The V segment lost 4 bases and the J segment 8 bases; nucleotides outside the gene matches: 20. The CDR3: CASSSIGFTSVPPYEQFF. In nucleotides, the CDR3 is TGTGCCAGCAGTTCCATAGGGTTTACTAGCGTTCCCCCCTATGAGCAGTTCTTC.